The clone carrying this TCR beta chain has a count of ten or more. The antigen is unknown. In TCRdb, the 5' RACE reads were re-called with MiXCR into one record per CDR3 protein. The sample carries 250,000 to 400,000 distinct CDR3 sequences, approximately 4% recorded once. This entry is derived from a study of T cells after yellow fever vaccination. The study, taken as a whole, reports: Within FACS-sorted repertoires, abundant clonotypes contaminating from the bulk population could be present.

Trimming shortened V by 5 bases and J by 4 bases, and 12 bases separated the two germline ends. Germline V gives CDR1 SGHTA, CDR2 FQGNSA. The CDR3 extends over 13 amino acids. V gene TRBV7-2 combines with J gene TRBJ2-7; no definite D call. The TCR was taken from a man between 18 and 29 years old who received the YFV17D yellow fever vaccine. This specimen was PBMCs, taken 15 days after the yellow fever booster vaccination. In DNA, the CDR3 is TGTGCCAGCAGCCTTATGTCCTCATACGAGCAGTACTTC. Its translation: CASSLMSSYEQYF.